Sequencing of this T cell receptor beta chain was carried out in a study of cytotoxic CD8 clonotypes in ibrutinib-treated CLL (dated by TCRdb to about 2021). About the investigation overall: The cohort had eleven to twelve relapsed/refractory and approximately 14 treatment-naive patients; some 17 were IGHV unmutated. All remission and progressive disease samples were collected while patients were still receiving ibrutinib. Cryopreserved peripheral blood mononuclear cells were obtained prior to treatment, at the time of response, and at either disease progression or sustained remission. Partial responses were observed in about 24 patients and complete responses in 2; after a median follow-up of 68 months, remission was maintained in 15 or so patients and progression was observed in roughly twelve. On average, each sample yielded 270,000 or so productive templates and about 100,000 productive rearrangements. Response samples were taken after a median of 12 months on treatment, ranging from about 6 to 40 months. Longitudinal samples were obtainable from about 30% of the 86 participants in the trial.

Here is what the overall study found, with its caveats: Clonality increased at ibrutinib response, stayed stable in sustained remission, and fell back toward baseline at progression. Public clonotypes were rare and either contracted or stayed stable during treatment, and the rise in clonality at ibrutinib response reflected the expansion of private clonotypes. Baseline clonality exceeded that of age-matched healthy donors and correlated strongly with circulating CD8+ T-cell counts. Sustained-remission and progressing patients did not have matched sampling times, and lymph node repertoires were not examined.

For this clone: Its specific antigen is unknown. No base quality values were provided; no much bigger clone lies one nucleotide off.

Each clonotype received, on average, approximately 9.9x coverage in deep resolution sequencing performed on a MiSeq, where the target depth lay between 1 in 1 million and 1 in 200,000 T cells. The immunoSEQ hsTCRB Kit was used to generate TCR beta libraries. Processing in the source paper ran as follows. The data were analyzed with ImmunoSEQ Analyzer and ImmunoSEQ Data Assistant, and V, D and J gene assignments followed IMGT definitions. Clonality, which ranges from 0 to 1, was calculated by subtracting the normalized Shannon entropy of productive rearrangement frequencies from one. Only overrepresented clonotypes making up at least 0.05% of each patient's repertoire were included in the public clonotype analysis. About a dozen age-matched healthy donor repertoires from immuneACCESS were used as controls for clonality. The immuneACCESS repertoire file appears here via TCRdb, limited to in-frame rearrangements. These files lack a portion of the clones; in checked studies, under half of the deficit traces to unresolved V genes, and the cause of the others is not known. That table furnishes V, J and clone size, whereas the DNA furnished D and trimming. The sample profile shows over 130,000 clones; 70% to 90% of them were found once. The ten largest clones represent about 7.6% of the sample.

For TCR beta library preparation, roughly 2.2 micrograms of genomic DNA were isolated from cryopreserved PBMCs. High-throughput TCR beta sequencing was performed on longitudinal blood samples from CLL patients receiving ibrutinib monotherapy. The patients were enrolled in a single-center, open-label phase 2 trial of ibrutinib monotherapy. Trimming removed 6 bases from V and 5 bases from J; the gene matches leave 8 bases unexplained. Reading the germline V gene gives CDR1 SGHRS and CDR2 YFSETQ. The CDR3 holds 14 amino acids from the cysteine to the phenylalanine. The only DNA kept is the CDR3, 42 bases in frame from the first base.

The origin of this receptor is a human donor with chronic lymphocytic leukemia. The rearranged chain carries TRBV5-1 and TRBJ2-1; 7 central nucleotides agree with TRBD2. This sample comprised PBMCs, obtained after 36 months of ibrutinib treatment. The CDR3 protein sequence reads: CASMKAGEDNEQFF. The DNA reads as follows: TGCGCCAGCATGAAGGCGGGGGAAGACAATGAGCAGTTCTTC.